A single T cell receptor beta chain is shown here with its context. The target antigen is unknown. From the 5' RACE reads, TCRdb called clonotypes with MiXCR, one entry per CDR3 protein. The sample gives a few hundred thousand distinct CDR3 sequences, approximately 13% of which show up once; 7.2% is in the top ten. This sample is part of a study of identical twins. Points from the study as a whole: For cord blood, abundant beta clonotypes had fewer insertions, unlike memory repertoires, which showed none. Cross-sectional statistics underpinned the conclusions; the same donors were not followed. In zero-insertion analyses, partial confounding could arise from invariant MAIT and iNKT cells.

This CDR3 is 16 amino acids long. Germline V lookup: CDR1 SNHLY, CDR2 FYNNEI. Trimming pared 1 base from V and 4 bases from J, leaving 14 bases between. These records were also assigned to another study, of yellow fever vaccine responses in identical twins. That source adds: Each twin's T cell response to the vaccine was reported to look partly convergent and partly personalized.

The specimen sequenced was CD8+ T cells sorted from blood. This rearrangement joins TRBV2 to TRBJ2-1; no clear D. This receptor was taken from a woman aged 18-30 years in good health. CDR3 amino acids: CASSEDNNRRYNEQFF. In nucleotides, the CDR3 is TGTGCCAGCAGTGAAGATAACAACCGAAGATACAATGAGCAGTTCTTC.